Each of the 27 T cell receptor beta chains below was sequenced from the same sample in a study of blood T cell repertoires in COVID-19. Clones were read by immunoSEQ multiplex PCR, and TCRdb kept only the in-frame ones, dropping some. The sample carries 120,000 to 150,000 clones, around 82% recorded once. Sequenced material: peripheral blood. The source of these receptors is a woman aged 50 to 65 with acute or convalescent COVID-19.

The genes are TRBV11-2 and TRBJ1-2; 7 bases are a match to TRBD1. Trimming cost V 2 bases and J 5 bases; bases outside gene matches: 8. This CDR3 spans 15 amino acids. Germline CDR1 and CDR2: SGHAT and FQNNGV. CDR3 bases: TGTGCCAGCAGCTTAATCGGGGGACAGAAGTATGGCTACACCTTC. Translation gives CASSLIGGQKYGYTF.

The gene calls are TRBV7-9 and TRBJ2-3; 9 bases line up with TRBD1. Germline V lookup: CDR1 SEHNR, CDR2 FQNEAQ (reference sequence). This CDR3 is 17 amino acids long. The V and J ends lost 4 bases and 4 bases, in that order; junction bases with no gene match: 12. This CDR3 is CASSSWGQGVSSDTQYF. CDR3 sequence (DNA): TGTGCCAGCAGCTCCTGGGGACAGGGAGTAAGCTCAGATACGCAGTATTTT.

V gene TRBV7-2 combines with J gene TRBJ1-2; 10 nucleotides line up with TRBD1. V trimming: 7 bases; J trimming: 4 bases; junction bases outside the gene matches: 9. From germline, CDR1 is SGHTA and CDR2 FQGNSA. The CDR3 is 15 amino acids. CDR3 bases: TGTGCCAGCATACGACAGGGGGCTAAAGGCTATGGCTACACCTTC. It is translated as CASIRQGAKGYGYTF.

The chain is built from TRBV5-1 and TRBJ2-3; TRBD2 agrees at 14 bases. The CDR3 consists of 15 residues. Germline values: CDR1 SGHRS, CDR2 YFSETQ. Trimming at V came to 4 bases and at J to 5 bases, leaving 3 bases not matched to a gene. The CDR3 here is CASSPGTSGGDTQYF. CDR3 sequence (DNA): TGCGCCAGCAGCCCCGGGACTAGCGGGGGAGATACGCAGTATTTT.

The chain couples TRBV5-6 to TRBJ1-2; the D gene is possibly TRBD1 (6 bases). V was shortened by 3 bases and J by 2 bases, with 17 bases between the two germline ends. The germline gives CDR1 SGHDT, CDR2 YYEEEE. The CDR3 is 16 residues long. CDR3 coding DNA: TGTGCCAGCAGCTCAAGGACAGAGGCATACAACTATGGCTACACCTTC. This codes for CASSSRTEAYNYGYTF.

The chain links TRBV7-2 to TRBJ2-1, with a possible D match to TRBD1 (6 bases). Germline V lookup: CDR1 SGHTA, CDR2 FQGNSA. The CDR3 consists of 14 residues. V gave up 5 bases and J gave up 7 bases, with 15 bases separating them. The CDR3 coding sequence is TGTGCCAGCAGCACCCGGACAGCCGCAAATGAGCAGTTCTTC. Protein: CASSTRTAANEQFF.

The rearrangement links TRBV19 to TRBJ1-2, with TRBD1 matching over 9 bases. CDR3 length: 12 amino acids. Germline-derived CDR1 and CDR2 are LNHDA and SQIVND (reference sequence). Germline trimming cut 6 bases from V and 12 bases from J; bases unmatched to any gene: 8. This CDR3 reads CASSLDRGAHTF. The CDR3 bases are TGTGCCAGTAGCTTGGACAGGGGCGCCCACACCTTC.

This CDR3 reads CASSAARGRAKNIQYF. CDR3 sequence (DNA): TGTGCCAGCAGCGCCGCACGGGGGAGAGCCAAAAACATTCAGTACTTC. The genes are TRBV21-1 and TRBJ2-4; TRBD2, the table's D call, was not compared with the DNA. TRBV21-1 is annotated as a pseudogene. The CDR3 is 16 amino acids.

The chain recombines TRBV4-3 with TRBJ1-3, with no clear D. Trimming pared 4 bases from V and 9 bases from J, leaving 13 bases between. Germline loops: CDR1 LGHNA, CDR2 YSLEER. This CDR3 contains 13 residues. This CDR3 is CASSLTAEATIYF. In nucleotides, the CDR3 is TGCGCCAGCAGCCTTACAGCCGAAGCCACCATATATTTT.

V is TRBV4-3 and J is TRBJ1-2; D is undetermined. The CDR3 loop spans 15 amino acids. Trimming took 3 bases from V and 2 from J, leaving 13 bases between them. Germline lookup yields CDR1 LGHNA and CDR2 YSLEER. CDR3 nucleotides: TGCGCCAGCAGCCAGAGCGGTTCAGGCAACTATGGCTACACCTTC. This codes for CASSQSGSGNYGYTF.

The DNA for the CDR3 is TGTGCCATCACCGAGGGAACAGGGTTGAGGTCTGGAAACACCATATATTTT. It encodes CAITEGTGLRSGNTIYF. The chain uses TRBV10-3 and TRBJ1-3, with D tentatively TRBD1 (6 bases). The germline V gene encodes CDR1 ENHRY and CDR2 SYGVKD. V was trimmed by 7 bases and J by 1 base, leaving 20 bases between them. The CDR3 runs to 17 residues.

This clone was detected only once. V gene TRBV6-5 combines with J gene TRBJ2-3, with TRBD1 matching 7 bases. CDR1 and CDR2 (germline): MNHEY, SVGAGI. V was clipped by 6 bases and J by 6 bases; unmatched bases: 12. The length of the CDR3 is 15 residues. The CDR3 DNA is TGTGCCAGCAGGGGGGACACAGGGGTGGGTGATACGCAGTATTTT. It is translated as CASRGDTGVGDTQYF.

The V call is TRBV11-1, the J call TRBJ1-2; 10 bases fit TRBD1. The germline V gene encodes CDR1 SGHAT and CDR2 FQDESV (reference sequence). This CDR3 spans 14 amino acids. V gave up 5 bases and J gave up 3 bases; unmatched junction bases: 3. The CDR3 region is CASSRGQGDYGYTF. The CDR3 DNA follows: TGTGCCAGCAGCCGCGGACAGGGGGACTATGGCTACACCTTC.

The V and J genes are TRBV5-6 and TRBJ1-5; D uncertain. With 0 bases removed from V and 7 bases from J, the gap between germline ends came to 11 bases. The CDR3 length is 14 residues. Germline loops: CDR1 SGHDT, CDR2 YYEEEE. The CDR3 loop is CASSLVGYGQPQHF. The CDR3 DNA sequence: TGTGCCAGCAGCTTGGTGGGTTACGGGCAGCCCCAGCATTTT. Full variable domain (missing parts from reference TRBV5-6 and TRBJ1-5): DAGVTQSPTHLIKTRGQQVTLRCSPKSGHDTVSWYQQALGQGPQFIFQYYEEEERQRGNFPDRFSGHQFPNYSSELNVNALLLGDSALYLCASSLVGYGQPQHFGDGTRLSIL.

A single count supports this clone. The V call is TRBV7-2, the J call TRBJ2-5; D gene ambiguous. This CDR3 region has 14 residues. Trimming removed 3 bases at V and 2 bases at J, with 10 bases between. The germline V gene encodes CDR1 SGHTA and CDR2 FQGNSA. CDR3 region: CASSLGQRQETQYF. CDR3 coding DNA: TGTGCCAGCAGCTTGGGTCAGCGACAAGAGACCCAGTACTTC.

This chain connects TRBV12-3 or TRBV12-4 to TRBJ1-2; a weak D match, TRBD1 (5 bases). The V and J ends lost 5 bases and 8 bases respectively, with 15 bases between them. The CDR3 runs 13 residues. CDR3 coding DNA: TGTGCCAGCAGTGACATCCAGGGTCGGGGCTACACCTTC. It yields the protein CASSDIQGRGYTF.

In this sample, this clone turned up a few times. The genes are TRBV5-6 and TRBJ1-2, with TRBD1 matching over 8 bases. From germline, CDR1 is SGHDT and CDR2 YYEEEE. V lost 3 bases to trimming and J lost 8 bases; unmatched junction nucleotides: 15. The CDR3 runs 16 residues. CDR3 sequence: CASSSDRDRGAEGYTF. CDR3 DNA sequence: TGTGCCAGCAGCTCGGACAGAGACAGGGGCGCTGAGGGCTACACCTTC.

The chain joins TRBV30 to TRBJ1-1, with D possibly matching TRBD1 (5 bases). Germline values: CDR1 GTSNPN, CDR2 SVGIG (reference sequence). The CDR3 is 12 residues long. Trimming stripped 0 bases from V and 8 bases from J, with 10 bases between. The CDR3 here is CAWSVLKGEAFF. The DNA of the CDR3 is TGTGCCTGGAGTGTACTAAAGGGGGAAGCTTTCTTT.

V usage is TRBV18 and J usage is TRBJ2-7; D remains ambiguous. Germline-derived CDR1 and CDR2 are KGHSH and LQKENI. The V end was cut by 5 bases, the J end by 5 bases, with 19 bases between. There are 15 residues in the CDR3. CDR3 DNA sequence: TGTGCCAGCTCATACGACACATCCAAACGTGACGAGCAGTACTTC. Amino acid sequence: CASSYDTSKRDEQYF. Full variable domain (missing parts from reference TRBV18 and TRBJ2-7): NAGVMQNPRHLVRRRGQEARLRCSPMKGHSHVYWYRQLPEEGLKFMVYLQKENIIDESGMPKERFSAEFPKEGPSILRIQQVVRGDSAAYFCASSYDTSKRDEQYFGPGTRLTVT.

The rearrangement joins TRBV28 to TRBJ1-6, with D unresolved. Trimming removed 3 bases at V and 6 bases at J, with 15 bases between. Per the germline V gene, CDR1 is MDHEN and CDR2 is SYDVKM. This CDR3 is built from 16 residues. The CDR3 region is CASSFYFVSTNSPLHF. CDR3 nucleotides: TGTGCCAGCAGTTTTTACTTCGTTAGTACTAATTCACCCCTCCACTTT.

This chain uses TRBV11-3 with TRBJ2-6; possibly TRBD2 for D (7 bases). This CDR3 contains 17 residues. V was cut by 5 bases and J by 0 bases, with 14 bases left in between. Germline V gene data show CDR1 as SGHNT and CDR2 as YENEEA. The CDR3 here is CASSPRGGHSGANVLTF. The CDR3 region has the DNA TGTGCCAGCAGCCCTCGCGGGGGCCACTCTGGGGCCAACGTCCTGACTTTC.

The rearrangement joins TRBV27 to TRBJ1-2; 9 bases are shared with TRBD1. V lost 3 bases to trimming and J lost 5 bases; unmatched junction nucleotides: 1. The CDR3 contains 13 residues. The germline V gene has CDR1 MNHEY and CDR2 SMNVEV (reference sequence). CDR3 DNA: TGTGCCAGCAGTTTGGGACAGGGTTATGGCTACACCTTC. Translating gives CASSLGQGYGYTF.

This clone occurred once. The chain employs TRBV4-3 and TRBJ1-2; the match to TRBD1 covers 9 bases. This CDR3 is built from 13 residues. V gave up 4 bases and J gave up 7 bases; unmatched junction bases: 4. Germline CDR1 and CDR2: LGHNA and YSLEER. The CDR3 DNA is TGCGCCAGCAGCCTAGGACAGGGGATTGGCTACACCTTC. Translating gives CASSLGQGIGYTF.

The gene calls are TRBV10-1 and TRBJ1-1; D may be TRBD1 (5 bases). V was shortened by 2 bases and J by 5 bases, with 21 bases between the two germline ends. The CDR3 has 17 amino acids. Germline V CDR1 and CDR2: WNHNN, SYGVQD (reference sequence). CDR3 sequence: CASSERSPTGLRTEAFF. The CDR3 DNA reads TGCGCCAGCAGTGAGCGAAGCCCCACAGGTCTAAGGACTGAAGCTTTCTTT.

The chain is built from TRBV11-2 and TRBJ2-7; D not certain. V shed 4 bases and J shed 3 bases, with 4 bases lying between them. Germline CDR1 is SGHAT and CDR2 is FQNNGV. The CDR3 consists of 11 residues. The CDR3: CASSYYYEQYF. The CDR3 DNA sequence: TGTGCCAGCAGCTACTACTACGAGCAGTACTTC.

In this sample, this clone turned up once. V gene TRBV5-6 combines with J gene TRBJ2-1; no clear D gene. The ends were cut back, 4 bases at V and 4 bases at J, with 9 bases in the middle. This CDR3 contains 13 residues. The germline V gene encodes CDR1 SGHDT and CDR2 YYEEEE. For the CDR3, the DNA is TGTGCCAGCAGCACAACAACGTACAATGAGCAGTTCTTC. Protein sequence: CASSTTTYNEQFF.

This clone was observed a handful of times. The chain uses TRBV19 and TRBJ2-2; weak D call: TRBD2 (7 bases). Germline lookup yields CDR1 LNHDA and CDR2 SQIVND (reference sequence). V lost 3 bases and J lost 3, with 11 bases in between. The CDR3 covers 15 residues. The CDR3 reads CASSIRGAYTGELFF. The CDR3 DNA reads TGTGCCAGTAGTATCCGGGGGGCCTACACCGGGGAGCTGTTTTTT.